The source of this TCR beta chain is a study of T cells after yellow fever vaccination. Trimming stripped 5 bases from V and 4 bases from J, with 9 bases between. This CDR3 spans 12 amino acids. Template switching by 5'RACE produced TCR cDNA, adding a universal primer site and UMIs. One entry per CDR3 protein results from TCRdb running MiXCR on the 5' RACE reads. The sample holds approximately 550,000 distinct CDR3 sequences, about 19% seen once. The clonotype was recovered from a man younger than 45 who received the YFV17D yellow fever vaccine. The chain has TRBV12-3 or TRBV12-4 and TRBJ2-7, with D uncertain. This material consisted of PBMCs, taken 15 days after the yellow fever booster vaccination. The CDR3 protein is CASSPMGYEQYF. The CDR3 DNA follows: TGTGCCAGCAGTCCAATGGGGTACGAGCAGTACTTC.